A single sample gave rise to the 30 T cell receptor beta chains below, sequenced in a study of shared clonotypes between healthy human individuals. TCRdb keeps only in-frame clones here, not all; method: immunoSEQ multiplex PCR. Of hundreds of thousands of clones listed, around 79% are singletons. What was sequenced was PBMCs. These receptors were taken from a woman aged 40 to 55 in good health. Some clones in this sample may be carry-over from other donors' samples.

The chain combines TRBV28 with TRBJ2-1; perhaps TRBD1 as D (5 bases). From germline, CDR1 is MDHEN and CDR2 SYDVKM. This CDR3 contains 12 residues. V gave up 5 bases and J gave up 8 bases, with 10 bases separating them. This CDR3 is CASSPPGYEQFF. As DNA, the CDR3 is TGTGCCAGCAGTCCTCCAGGGTATGAGCAGTTCTTC. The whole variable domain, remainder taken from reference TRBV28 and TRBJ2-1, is DVKVTQSSRYLVKRTGEKVFLECVQDMDHENMFWYRQDPGLGLRLIYFSYDVKMKEKGDIPEGYSVSREKKERFSLILESASTNQTSMYLCASSPPGYEQFFGPGTRLTVL.

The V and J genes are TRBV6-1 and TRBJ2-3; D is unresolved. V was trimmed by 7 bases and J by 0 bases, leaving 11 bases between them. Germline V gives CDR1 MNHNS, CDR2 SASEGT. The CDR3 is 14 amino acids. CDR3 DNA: TGTGCCAGCATGCAGAGGCCCAGCACAGATACGCAGTATTTT. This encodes CASMQRPSTDTQYF.

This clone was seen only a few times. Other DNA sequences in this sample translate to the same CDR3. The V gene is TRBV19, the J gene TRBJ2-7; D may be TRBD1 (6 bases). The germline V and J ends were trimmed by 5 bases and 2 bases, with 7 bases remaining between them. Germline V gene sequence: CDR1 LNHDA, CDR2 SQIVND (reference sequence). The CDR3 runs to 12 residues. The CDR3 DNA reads TGTGCCAGTAGTGGGACAACCTACGAGCAGTACTTC. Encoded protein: CASSGTTYEQYF.

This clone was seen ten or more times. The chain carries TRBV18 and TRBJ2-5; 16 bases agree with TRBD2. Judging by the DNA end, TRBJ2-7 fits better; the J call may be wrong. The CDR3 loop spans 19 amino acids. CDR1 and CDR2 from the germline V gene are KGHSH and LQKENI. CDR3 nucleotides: TGTGCCAGCTCACTGGGACTAGCGGGAGGGCCTGGGCACCTTTACGAGCAGTACTTC. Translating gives CASSLGLAGGPGHLYEQYF.

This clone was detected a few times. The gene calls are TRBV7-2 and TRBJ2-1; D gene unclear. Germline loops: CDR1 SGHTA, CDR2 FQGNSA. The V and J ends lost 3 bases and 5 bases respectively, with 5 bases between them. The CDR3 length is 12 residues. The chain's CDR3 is CASSFGHNEQFF. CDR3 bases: TGTGCCAGCAGCTTCGGACACAATGAGCAGTTCTTC.

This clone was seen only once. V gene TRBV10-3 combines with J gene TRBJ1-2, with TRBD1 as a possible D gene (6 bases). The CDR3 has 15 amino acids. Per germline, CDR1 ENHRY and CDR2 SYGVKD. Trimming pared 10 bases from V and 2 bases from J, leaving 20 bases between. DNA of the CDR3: TGTGCCACAAACAGCCGGGGGGCTTTAAACTATGGCTACACCTTC. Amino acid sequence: CATNSRGALNYGYTF.

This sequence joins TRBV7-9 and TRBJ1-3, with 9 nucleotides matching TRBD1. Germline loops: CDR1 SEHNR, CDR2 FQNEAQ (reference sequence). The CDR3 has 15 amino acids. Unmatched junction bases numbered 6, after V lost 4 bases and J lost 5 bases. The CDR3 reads CASSSNRGRRNTIYF. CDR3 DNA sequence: TGTGCCAGCAGCTCCAACAGGGGGCGAAGAAACACCATATATTTT.

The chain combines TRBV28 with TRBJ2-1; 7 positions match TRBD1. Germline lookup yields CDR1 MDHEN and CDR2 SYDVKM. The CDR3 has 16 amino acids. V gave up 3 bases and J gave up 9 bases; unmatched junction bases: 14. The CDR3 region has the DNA TGTGCCAGCAGTTTGGGATCCCAGGGGGTCGAGGCTGAGCAGTTCTTC. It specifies CASSLGSQGVEAEQFF.

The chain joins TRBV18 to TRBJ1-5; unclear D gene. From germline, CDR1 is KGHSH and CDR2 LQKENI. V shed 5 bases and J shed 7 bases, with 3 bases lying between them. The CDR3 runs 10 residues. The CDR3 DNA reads TGTGCCAGCTCAAGACAGCCCCAGCATTTT. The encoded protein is CASSRQPQHF.

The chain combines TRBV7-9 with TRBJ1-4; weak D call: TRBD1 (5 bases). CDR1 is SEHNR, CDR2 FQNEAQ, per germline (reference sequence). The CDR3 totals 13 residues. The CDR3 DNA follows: TGTGCAACAGGAACTTTAACTAATGAAAAACTGTTTTTT. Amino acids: CATGTLTNEKLFF.

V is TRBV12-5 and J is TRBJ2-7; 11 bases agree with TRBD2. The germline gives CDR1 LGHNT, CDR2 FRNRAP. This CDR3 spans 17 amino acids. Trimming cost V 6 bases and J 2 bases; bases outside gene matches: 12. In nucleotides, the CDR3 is TGTGCTAGTGGGACTAGCGGGACGCGAAAACCCCCCTACGAGCAGTACTTC. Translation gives CASGTSGTRKPPYEQYF.

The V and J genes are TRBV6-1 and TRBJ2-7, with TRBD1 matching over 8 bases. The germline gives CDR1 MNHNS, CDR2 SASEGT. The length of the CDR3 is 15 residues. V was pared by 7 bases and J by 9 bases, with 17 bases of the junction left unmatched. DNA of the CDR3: TGTGCCAGCACCCCCAGGGGGGCAGGGGGCGACGGGCAGTACTTC. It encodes CASTPRGAGGDGQYF.

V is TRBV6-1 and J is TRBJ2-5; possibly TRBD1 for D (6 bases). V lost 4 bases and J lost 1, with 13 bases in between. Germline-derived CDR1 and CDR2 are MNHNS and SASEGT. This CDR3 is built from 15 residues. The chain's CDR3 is CASSGPNRAQETQYF. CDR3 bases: TGTGCCAGCAGTGGCCCGAACAGGGCCCAAGAGACCCAGTACTTC.

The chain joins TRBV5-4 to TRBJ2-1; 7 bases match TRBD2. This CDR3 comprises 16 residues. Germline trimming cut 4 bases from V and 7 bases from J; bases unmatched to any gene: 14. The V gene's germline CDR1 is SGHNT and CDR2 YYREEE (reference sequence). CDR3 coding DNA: TGTGCCAGCAGCCCTGACGCGGGAGTTACCTTGAATGAGCAGTTCTTC. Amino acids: CASSPDAGVTLNEQFF.

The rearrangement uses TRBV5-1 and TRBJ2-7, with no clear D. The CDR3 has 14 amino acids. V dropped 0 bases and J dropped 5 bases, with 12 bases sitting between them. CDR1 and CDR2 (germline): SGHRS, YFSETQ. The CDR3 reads CASSLGPSSDEQYF. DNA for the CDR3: TGCGCCAGCAGCTTGGGACCCTCGAGTGACGAGCAGTACTTC.

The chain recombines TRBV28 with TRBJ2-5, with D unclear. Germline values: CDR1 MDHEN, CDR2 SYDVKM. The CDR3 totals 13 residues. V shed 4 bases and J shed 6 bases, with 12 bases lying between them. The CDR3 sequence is CASSSTIVKTQYF. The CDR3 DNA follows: TGTGCCAGCAGTTCCACAATTGTGAAGACCCAGTACTTC.

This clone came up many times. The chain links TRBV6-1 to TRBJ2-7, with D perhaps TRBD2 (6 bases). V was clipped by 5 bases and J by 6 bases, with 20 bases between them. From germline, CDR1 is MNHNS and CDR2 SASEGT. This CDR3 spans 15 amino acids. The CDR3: CASSSTPAEGSEQYF. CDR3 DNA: TGTGCCAGCAGTTCCACACCGGCGGAGGGCAGCGAGCAGTACTTC.

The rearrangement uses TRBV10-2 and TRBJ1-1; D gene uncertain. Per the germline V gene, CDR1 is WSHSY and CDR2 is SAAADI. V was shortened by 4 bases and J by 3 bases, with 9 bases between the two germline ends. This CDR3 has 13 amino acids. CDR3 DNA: TGCGCCAGCAGTGTGGGCCGCGACACTGAAGCTTTCTTT. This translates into CASSVGRDTEAFF.

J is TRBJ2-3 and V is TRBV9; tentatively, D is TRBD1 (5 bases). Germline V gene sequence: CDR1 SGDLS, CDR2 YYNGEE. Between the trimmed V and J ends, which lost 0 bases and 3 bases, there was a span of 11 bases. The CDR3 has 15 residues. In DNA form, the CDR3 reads TGTGCCAGCAGCGTAGATAACAGGATAACAGATACGCAGTATTTT. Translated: CASSVDNRITDTQYF.

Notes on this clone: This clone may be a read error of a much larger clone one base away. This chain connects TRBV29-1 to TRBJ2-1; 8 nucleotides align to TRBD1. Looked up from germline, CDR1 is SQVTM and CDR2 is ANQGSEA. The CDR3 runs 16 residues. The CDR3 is CGVESDRASGDNEQFF. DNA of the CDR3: TGCGGCGTTGAGTCGGACAGGGCCTCAGGGGACAATGAGCAGTTCTTC.

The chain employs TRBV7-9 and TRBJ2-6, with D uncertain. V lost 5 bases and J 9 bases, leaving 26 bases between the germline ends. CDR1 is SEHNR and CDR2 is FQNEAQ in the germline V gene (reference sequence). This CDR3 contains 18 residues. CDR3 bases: TGTGCCAGCAGCAGCATACAATACCATGCAAAGTCGGGCAACGTCCTGACTTTC. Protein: CASSSIQYHAKSGNVLTF.

For the CDR3, the DNA is TGTGCCAGCAGGCCACAGGGGACCGGGGAGCTGTTTTTT. The encoded protein is CASRPQGTGELFF. The V call is TRBV7-9, the J call TRBJ2-2; TRBD1 agrees at 7 bases. Germline V gives CDR1 SEHNR, CDR2 FQNEAQ (reference sequence). This CDR3 has 13 residues. With V trimmed by 6 bases and J by 5 bases, 3 bases remained unmatched.

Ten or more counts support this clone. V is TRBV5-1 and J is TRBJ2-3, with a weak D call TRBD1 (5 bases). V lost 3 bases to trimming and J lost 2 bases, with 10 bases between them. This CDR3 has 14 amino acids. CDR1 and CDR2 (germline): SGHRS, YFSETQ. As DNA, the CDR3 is TGCGCCAGCAGCTCCTTAGGGGTCACAGATACGCAGTATTTT. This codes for CASSSLGVTDTQYF.

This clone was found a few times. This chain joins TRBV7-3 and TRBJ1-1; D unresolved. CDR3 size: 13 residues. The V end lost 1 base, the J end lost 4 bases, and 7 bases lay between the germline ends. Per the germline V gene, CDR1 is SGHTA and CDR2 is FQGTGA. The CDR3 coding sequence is TGTGCCAGCAGCTTAATTGTGGGCACTGAAGCTTTCTTT. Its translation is CASSLIVGTEAFF.

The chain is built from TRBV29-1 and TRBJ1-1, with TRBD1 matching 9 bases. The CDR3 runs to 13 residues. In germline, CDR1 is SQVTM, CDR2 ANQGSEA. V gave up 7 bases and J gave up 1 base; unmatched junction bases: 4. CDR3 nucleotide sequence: TGCAGCGGGGGACAGGGTGGGAACACTGAAGCTTTCTTT. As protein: CSGGQGGNTEAFF.

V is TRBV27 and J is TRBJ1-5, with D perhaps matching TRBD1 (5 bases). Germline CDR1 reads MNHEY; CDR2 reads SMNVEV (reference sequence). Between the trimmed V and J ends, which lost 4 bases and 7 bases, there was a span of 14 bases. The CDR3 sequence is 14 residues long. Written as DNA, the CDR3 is TGTGCCAGCAGTTGGGGCAGGGCCAACCAGCCCCAGCATTTT. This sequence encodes CASSWGRANQPQHF.

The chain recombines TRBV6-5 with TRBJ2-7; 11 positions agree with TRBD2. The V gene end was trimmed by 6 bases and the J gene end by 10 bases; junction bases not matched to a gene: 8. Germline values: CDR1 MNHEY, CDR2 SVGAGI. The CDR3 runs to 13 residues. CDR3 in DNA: TGTGCCAGCAGCTGGGGGACTAGCGGTTCTCAGTACTTC. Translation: CASSWGTSGSQYF.

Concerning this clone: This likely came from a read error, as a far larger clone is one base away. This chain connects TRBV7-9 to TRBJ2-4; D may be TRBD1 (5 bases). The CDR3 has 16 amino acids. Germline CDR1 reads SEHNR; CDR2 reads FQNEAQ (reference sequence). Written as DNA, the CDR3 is TGTGCCGGCAGCTTAGGGGCAGGGCTAGCCAAAAACATTCAGTACTTC. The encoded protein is CAGSLGAGLAKNIQYF.

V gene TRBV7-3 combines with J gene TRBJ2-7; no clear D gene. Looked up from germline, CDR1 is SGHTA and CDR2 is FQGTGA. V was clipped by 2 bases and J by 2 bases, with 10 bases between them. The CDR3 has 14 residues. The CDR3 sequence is CASSLFPGPYEQYF. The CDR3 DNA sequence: TGTGCCAGCAGCTTATTCCCAGGCCCCTACGAGCAGTACTTC.

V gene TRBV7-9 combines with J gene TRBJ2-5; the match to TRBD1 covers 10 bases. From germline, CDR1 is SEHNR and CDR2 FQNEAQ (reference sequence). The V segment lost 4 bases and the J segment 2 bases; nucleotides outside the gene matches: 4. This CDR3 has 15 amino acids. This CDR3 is CASSSRDRGQETQYF. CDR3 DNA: TGTGCCAGCAGCTCCCGGGACAGGGGACAAGAGACCCAGTACTTC.